The following is a T cell receptor (beta chain) sequence with its context. This clone's antigen is unknown. Base qualities are not recorded, but no much larger clone differs from it by a single base. In the germline V gene, CDR1 corresponds to SNHLY and CDR2 to FYNNEI. From cysteine to phenylalanine, the CDR3 is 14 amino acids long. The sequence is cut down to CDR3 DNA, 42 bases in frame from base 1. V is pruned by 4 bases and J by 3 bases, leaving 1 base of the junction without a gene match. Library preparation used the immunoSEQ multiplex PCR assay. A mixture of 60 forward primers for TCR Vbeta segments and 13 reverse primers for TCR Jbeta segments was used in the multiplex PCR. The CDR3 region of rearranged TCR beta genes was amplified from genomic DNA by a multiplex PCR assay. On the Illumina HiSeq System, the amplified TCR beta libraries were sequenced as 87-base-pair reads. The published analysis was carried out like this. A later analysis counted 65 million to 90 million unique TCR beta chains across the roughly 700 repertoires, and about 10 million of these chains were shared by at least two donors. A nearest-neighbor algorithm error-corrected the raw reads and collapsed the reads into unique sequences, merging closely related sequences to remove PCR and sequencing errors. CDR3 sequences were aligned to IMGT reference sequences to assign V, D and J gene segments. For a sequence to be retained, a match of at least six nucleotides was required to both a V gene segment and a J gene segment. Rearrangements were called productive when the CDR3 lacked stop codons and stayed in frame with V and J; all others were non-productive. Following IMGT convention, CDR3 was defined as the stretch from the second conserved V-encoded cysteine up to the conserved J-encoded phenylalanine. The earlier analysis of 500 to 750 of the donors excluded any sequence lacking an unambiguous match to a single V gene segment. An earlier analysis of several hundred of the donors called V segments functional above 56.7% productive rearrangements and segregating when the between-donor standard deviation exceeded 5%. To diagnose cytomegalovirus status from the catalog of TCR beta chain sequences, a statistical classification framework was built. A later analysis assigned V and J genes by comparing TCR nucleotide sequences with IMGT/GENE-DB human TR gene sequences. The TCRdist pipeline was used in a later analysis to assign CDR3 sequences and most-parsimonious VDJ recombination scenarios. A later analysis defined each TCR beta chain by its CDR3 amino acid sequence plus V-gene family, and excluded reads lacking a unique V-gene family. A later analysis removed several hundred highly shared, low-generation-probability nucleotide sequences to deal with suspected cross-contamination and a sequencing artifact. In a later analysis, a clonal expansion index for each public chain was calculated from normalized within-repertoire ranks of inferred template counts. In a later analysis, generation probabilities were computed using a VDJ recombination model fitted to out-of-frame rearrangements, and the results were checked against IGoR. A later analysis scored TCR-TCR, TCR-HLA and TCR-CMV co-occurrence with hypergeometric tests, applying a repertoire-size bias correction to TCR pairs. To estimate false discovery rates, a later analysis permuted the HLA or CMV assignments 20 times. In a later analysis, co-occurring TCRs were grouped using DBSCAN, with TCRdist sequence similarity added in when clustering inside HLA-allele-positive subsets. Repertoires with fewer than 30,000 or more than 120,000 public chains, plus five repertoires with anomalous nucleotide sharing, were excluded from co-occurrence clustering. As stored in TCRdb, this immuneACCESS dataset retains in-frame rearrangements with V and J assigned. A fraction of the clones does not appear; measured against another copy, unresolved V genes explain less than half of the discrepancy, and the remainder lacks a known reason. The D gene and trimming were derived from the DNA, and the V and J assignments and clone size from that table. Counted in this sample were about 260,000 clones; roughly 81% of them appeared once. The ten largest make up roughly 2% of the sample.

The source of the sample is a study of cytomegalovirus exposure and HLA in healthy donors (dated by TCRdb to the late 2010s). Broadly, across the study: An earlier analysis of approximately 550 of the donors reported 250 to 300 Gb of sequence data and some 100 million unique TCR beta sequences from about 179 million T cells. An early release that covered approximately 600 HLA-typed donors contained approximately 300 gigabases of sequencing data and 70 million to 100 million unique TCR sequences. Among the approximately 400 genotyped donors, around 81% belonged to the genetic ancestry cluster associated with self-reported Caucasian donors. The study aimed to test whether cataloging public T cell receptors could reveal signatures of past pathogen exposure. The study profiled the T cell repertoires of fewer than 850 subjects by immunosequencing and related them to cytomegalovirus serostatus. Besides the first cohort of around 670 subjects, a separate validation cohort made up of 120 different subjects was used. To predict cytomegalovirus infection status, the study combined high-throughput TCR immunosequencing, statistical association of individual TCRs with disease status, and machine learning. In a later analysis, previously published TCR beta repertoires from 500 to 750 donors were re-analyzed and high-resolution HLA genotyping was added so that TCR occurrence patterns could be studied. Rather than using new phenotypic data, the later analysis identified candidate immune exposures from TCR beta sequences and from how often those sequences occurred across donors. In an earlier analysis of 587 of the donors, high-throughput TCR beta sequencing was used to judge whether each TCR beta V gene segment behaved as functional or pseudogenic. Donor age, sex, ethnicity and CMV serostatus were collected together with the repertoire data. Genome-wide SNP genotypes for about three fifths of the 666 donors were used in a later genetic analysis, which treated that subset as a discovery cohort. All discovery cohort repertoires had been generated using a single sequencing platform. Both class I and class II loci were covered by HLA typing, at four-digit resolution. The number of donors typed differed by locus, with about 629-630 for A, B, C, DRB1 and DQB1, roughly 520 for DQA1, 600 to 610 for DPA1, and roughly 450 for DPB1. Roughly five DR-DQ haplotypes were handled as single units for association and clustering, since linkage in the cohort was strong. Among some 400 genotyped donors of the cohort, an average of approximately 240,000 unique TCR beta nucleotide sequences was sequenced per donor, of which about 19% were non-productive.

The cohort consisted of 650 to 700 healthy bone marrow donors. At the time of sampling, all cohort members were nominally healthy, though unrecorded immune exposures were likely present. The donor tested CMV seropositive and was one of the 289 seropositive cohort members. A peripheral blood sample was collected from each donor, and TCR beta sequencing was performed on peripheral blood mononuclear cells. Genomic DNA extraction from the blood cell samples was performed with the Qiagen DNeasy Blood Extraction Kit. What the work shows at the level of the full study, not this receptor alone: In a later analysis, the rate of TCR association differed among HLA loci, with DRB1 alleles having the most associated TCRs and HLA-C alleles having the fewest. Specific HLA alleles were associated with some 15,000 TCR beta sequences at a false discovery rate of 0.05 in a later analysis. In an earlier analysis of around 600 of the donors, most TCR beta V segments appeared in productive rearrangements about 87% or about 30% of the time, broadly matching IMGT annotations. A further reported finding was that TCR beta sequences accurately predicted the HLA-A and HLA-B alleles for most subjects in the first cohort. The study listed approximately 150 TCR beta chains as associated with cytomegalovirus. In a later analysis, HLA-associated TCR beta chains showed more clonal expansion and lower generation probabilities than non-associated chains that were equally common. Three of the identified cytomegalovirus-associated TCR beta chains were confirmed in vitro to be specific for cytomegalovirus antigens. While some public TCRs were present in many individuals, most TCR sequences turned up only very rarely across donors. In a later genetic analysis, a missense DCLRE1C variant was associated with V-gene and J-gene trimming of TCR beta chains, and the association was replicated in an independent cohort. Correlated functional status among segregating V segments might reflect linkage disequilibrium, but an unknown experimental factor could not be ruled out. Cytomegalovirus status was reported to be diagnosed by the classifier with high specificity and sensitivity in both the original and validation cohorts. Because HLA typing was missing for some donors at each locus, association tests included only the typed subset. The authors suggested that the approach could potentially be extended to other disease states and immunological phenotypes. The only immune exposure information available for the cohort was CMV serostatus. Because counts were too low, about 15 rarely observed V segments, including chromosome 9 orphons, were left out of the earlier analysis of some 600 of the donors. In this cohort, only TCR beta chains were sequenced, and detectable features were limited by the absence of alpha or paired-chain data. The sequencing pipeline was judged likely to have produced a cluster of highly shared sequence variants as a technical artifact. Strong co-occurrence of HLA alleles, especially DR and DQ, made assigning TCR associations to individual alleles difficult. A later analysis reported that several top co-occurrence clusters appeared linked to parvovirus B19, influenza, CMV and Epstein-Barr virus. In a later analysis, most CMV-associated TCR beta chains were found to appear HLA-restricted, with HLA associations seemingly driven largely by CMV exposure. According to a later genetic analysis, donors in an Asian-associated ancestry cluster had fewer N-insertions in productive TCRs than the roughly 700-donor mean. The presence/absence analyses assumed that sequencing depth was roughly uniform across donors, and that assumption may not be true. Some IMGT-functional V segments, including TRBV6-2 and TRBV6-3, could not be told apart with the 87-base-pair reads, so those segments were excluded.

This receptor chain uses TRBV2 and TRBJ2-7, and 12 junctional nucleotides match TRBD1. Sequencing used PBMCs. The receptor was isolated from a woman aged 40 to 55 in good health and CMV-seropositive. The encoded CDR3 is CASSGDRGHYEQYF. Here is the DNA: TGTGCCAGCAGTGGGGACAGGGGGCACTACGAGCAGTACTTC.